Listed below are T cell receptor beta chains from one sample, sequenced in a study of T cells in Graves' hyperthyroidism and ophthalmopathy. MiXCR, run by TCRdb on the multiplex PCR reads, gives a single entry per CDR3 protein. The repertoire includes about 500,000 distinct CDR3 sequences, 13% to 15% of them detected once, and less than 20% sits in the top ten. Sequencing was performed on blood. The receptors were gathered from a woman aged 18-29 years with Graves' hyperthyroidism. Each CDR3 is given with its conserved first and last residue. The D gene is left open where the match is weak. Only part of the rows carry a size: once, few, many, or a class if the clone is expanded.

v_call	d_call	cdr3_length	clone_size	j_call	cdr3_aa	cdr3_nt
TRBV12-3/TRBV12-4	TRBD2	15	many	TRBJ2-5	CASRPTSGSTETQYF	TGTGCCAGCAGACCTACTAGCGGGAGTACAGAGACCCAGTACTTC
TRBV27	TRBD2	16	many	TRBJ2-3	CASTRLGLAELDTQYF	TGTGCCAGCACCCGACTGGGACTAGCGGAATTAGATACGCAGTATTTT
TRBV6-5	TRBD2	21	-	TRBJ2-3	CASSYGGWTSGRASSTDTQYF	TGTGCCAGCAGTTACGGGGGGTGGACTAGCGGGAGGGCATCTAGCACAGATACGCAGTATTTT
TRBV20-1	-	13	many	TRBJ1-1	CSAAGALWTEAFF	TGCAGTGCTGCAGGGGCACTGTGGACTGAAGCTTTCTTT
TRBV5-1	-	14	few	TRBJ2-1	CASSFDSTYNEQFF	TGCGCCAGCAGCTTCGACAGCACCTACAATGAGCAGTTCTTC
TRBV14	TRBD1	12	few	TRBJ1-2	CASSQDRAGYTF	TGTGCCAGCAGCCAGGACAGGGCTGGCTACACCTTC
TRBV11-2	-	18	once	TRBJ1-3	CASSLEHRPFISGNTIYF	TGTGCCAGCAGCTTAGAACACAGGCCATTTATCTCTGGAAACACCATATATTTT
TRBV30	TRBD1	14	many	TRBJ1-6	CAWKGQGAGSPLHF	TGTGCCTGGAAAGGGCAGGGGGCCGGATCACCCCTCCACTTT
TRBV7-2	TRBD2	19	many	TRBJ2-3	CASSRLPLTSGVSTDTQYF	TGTGCCAGCAGCCGTTTACCCCTGACTAGCGGGGTAAGCACAGATACGCAGTATTTT
TRBV7-9	-	13	-	TRBJ2-1	CASSFFWNNEQFF	TGTGCCAGCAGCTTCTTCTGGAACAATGAGCAGTTCTTC
TRBV19	-	14	many	TRBJ1-1	CASNPRETTYEAFF	TGTGCCAGTAACCCCCGGGAAACAACCTATGAAGCTTTCTTT
TRBV13	-	15	few	TRBJ1-1	CASSLDAAMNTEAFF	TGTGCCAGCAGCTTAGATGCAGCAATGAACACTGAAGCTTTCTTT